This T cell receptor beta chain was identified during a study of identical twins. The germline V gene encodes CDR1 MDHEN and CDR2 SYDVKM. The germline V and J ends were trimmed by 4 bases and 4 bases, with 14 bases remaining between them. The CDR3 consists of 15 residues. This clonotype was observed at least ten times. Its target is unknown. Regarding the study as a whole: For cord blood, abundant beta clonotypes had fewer insertions, unlike memory repertoires, which showed none. Models came in too low on out-of-frame TCR alpha sharing in monozygotic twins. Possibly, invariant MAIT and iNKT cells partly confounded zero-insertion analyses.

A universal primer site was created by template switching, with the cDNA bearing unique molecular identifiers. MiXCR, run by TCRdb on the 5' RACE reads, gives a single entry per CDR3 protein. Among 260,000 or so distinct CDR3 sequences listed, 7.5% were seen once. A further study also used this sample, focusing on yellow fever vaccine responses in identical twins.

The origin of this receptor is a woman under 30 in good health. Specimen: CD8+ T cells sorted from blood. The genes are TRBV28 and TRBJ1-5; D unclear. Here the CDR3 reads CASSYSSEINQPQHF. The DNA for the CDR3 is TGTGCCAGCAGTTATTCTAGTGAGATAAATCAGCCCCAGCATTTT. Full variable domain (rest looked up from reference TRBV28 and TRBJ1-5): DVKVTQSSRYLVKRTGEKVFLECVQDMDHENMFWYRQDPGLGLRLIYFSYDVKMKEKGDIPEGYSVSREKKERFSLILESASTNQTSMYLCASSYSSEINQPQHFGDGTRLSIL.